Sequencing of this T cell receptor beta chain was carried out in a study of cytomegalovirus exposure and HLA in healthy donors. Points from the study as a whole: In vitro, three CMV-associated chains proved specific for CMV antigens.

Concerning this clone itself: Its antigen is currently unknown. The junction shows a germline mismatch at one end, possibly a read error.

The PCR used 60 Vbeta and 13 Jbeta primers. Original methodology: Among the unique TCR beta chains that a later analysis counted, 70 million to 85 million in all, about 10 million were shared. Using immunoSEQ multiplex PCR, the repertoire was profiled, and TCRdb retains in-frame clones only, with some absent. V, J and clone size derive from that table, while D and trimming were established from the DNA sequence. The sample includes approximately 190,000 clones, approximately 70% of them seen just once. Germline CDR1 is SEHNR and CDR2 is FQNEAQ (reference sequence). The CDR3 has 13 residues. This TCR derives from a woman in her 30s in good health and CMV-seronegative. The chain couples TRBV7-9 to TRBJ1-2; 9 bases map to TRBD1. The sequenced material came from PBMCs. The CDR3 coding sequence is TGTACCAGCGAAGCCGGACAGGGGTATGGCTACACCTTC. Translating it yields CTSEAGQGYGYTF.